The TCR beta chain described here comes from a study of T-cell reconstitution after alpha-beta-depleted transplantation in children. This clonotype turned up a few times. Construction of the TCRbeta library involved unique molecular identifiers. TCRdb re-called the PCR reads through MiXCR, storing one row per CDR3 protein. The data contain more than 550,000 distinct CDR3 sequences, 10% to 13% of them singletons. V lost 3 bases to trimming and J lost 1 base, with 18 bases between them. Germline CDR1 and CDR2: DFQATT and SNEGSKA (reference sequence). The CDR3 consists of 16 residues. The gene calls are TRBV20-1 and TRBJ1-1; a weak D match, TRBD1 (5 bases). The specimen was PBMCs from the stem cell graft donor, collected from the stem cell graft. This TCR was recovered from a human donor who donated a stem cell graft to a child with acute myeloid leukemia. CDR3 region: CSASAGGDRRNTEAFF. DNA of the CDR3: TGCAGTGCTAGCGCTGGGGGTGATAGGAGGAACACTGAAGCTTTCTTT.